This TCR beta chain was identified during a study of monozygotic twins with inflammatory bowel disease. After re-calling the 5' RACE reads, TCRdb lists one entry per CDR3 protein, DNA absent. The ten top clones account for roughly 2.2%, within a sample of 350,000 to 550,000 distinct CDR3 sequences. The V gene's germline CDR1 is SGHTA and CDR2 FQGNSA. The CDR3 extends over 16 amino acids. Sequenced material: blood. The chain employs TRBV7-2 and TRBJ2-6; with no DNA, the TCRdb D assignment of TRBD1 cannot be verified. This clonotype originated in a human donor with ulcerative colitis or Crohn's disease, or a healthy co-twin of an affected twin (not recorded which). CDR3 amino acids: CASSLAQGAGANVLTF.